A selection of T cell receptor beta chains follows, all from one sample in a study of blood T cell repertoires in COVID-19. The table came from immunoSEQ multiplex PCR; TCRdb's copy has only in-frame clones and leaves some out. The table includes about 200,000 clones, approximately 84% detected once. The sequencing input was peripheral blood. The receptors here all came from a human donor with acute or convalescent COVID-19. The donor label of this sample is uncertain. Both conserved end residues are part of each CDR3. Fields, in order: J gene, V gene, clone size, D gene, CDR3 protein, CDR3 DNA. The D gene is left open where the match is weak. Expanded clones are given a class, and other clones once, few, many or no size at all.

J gene: TRBJ1-1
V gene: TRBV5-8
clone size: -
D gene: TRBD1
CDR3 protein: CASSWGTGLMTEAFF
CDR3 DNA: TGTGCCAGCAGCTGGGGGACAGGGTTGATGACTGAAGCTTTCTTT

J gene: TRBJ1-2
V gene: TRBV7-3
clone size: -
D gene: -
CDR3 protein: CASSLRGRLGYTF
CDR3 DNA: TGTGCCAGCAGCTTAAGAGGCCGGCTGGGCTACACCTTC

J gene: TRBJ2-3
V gene: TRBV27
clone size: few
D gene: TRBD1
CDR3 protein: CASSTYRGTDTQYF
CDR3 DNA: TGTGCCAGCAGTACATACAGGGGAACAGATACGCAGTATTTT

J gene: TRBJ2-1
V gene: TRBV18
clone size: -
D gene: TRBD2
CDR3 protein: CASSPTGLGNNEQFF
CDR3 DNA: TGTGCCAGCTCACCAACGGGACTAGGAAACAATGAGCAGTTCTTC

J gene: TRBJ1-5
V gene: TRBV27
clone size: -
D gene: -
CDR3 protein: CASSSRQVSNQPQHF
CDR3 DNA: TGTGCCAGCAGTTCCCGACAGGTTAGCAATCAGCCCCAGCATTTT

J gene: TRBJ1-2
V gene: TRBV29-1
clone size: few
D gene: -
CDR3 protein: CSVITGVNYGYTF
CDR3 DNA: TGCAGCGTTATAACAGGCGTTAACTATGGCTACACCTTC

J gene: TRBJ1-1
V gene: TRBV9
clone size: -
D gene: -
CDR3 protein: CASSVALNTEAFF
CDR3 DNA: TGTGCCAGCAGCGTAGCTCTGAACACTGAAGCTTTCTTT

J gene: TRBJ2-1
V gene: TRBV7-9
clone size: -
D gene: -
CDR3 protein: CASSLMSGLNEQFF
CDR3 DNA: TGTGCCAGCAGCCTCATGAGCGGGCTCAATGAGCAGTTCTTC

J gene: TRBJ2-5
V gene: TRBV29-1
clone size: -
D gene: -
CDR3 protein: CSVEPGLQETQYF
CDR3 DNA: TGCAGCGTTGAACCGGGACTTCAAGAGACCCAGTACTTC

J gene: TRBJ1-6
V gene: TRBV18
clone size: -
D gene: TRBD1
CDR3 protein: CASSPDRGGWSLHF
CDR3 DNA: TGTGCCAGCTCACCGGACAGGGGCGGATGGAGCCTCCACTTT

J gene: TRBJ2-2
V gene: TRBV11-1
clone size: -
D gene: TRBD2
CDR3 protein: CASSTRTSGNTGELFF
CDR3 DNA: TGTGCCAGCAGCACCCGGACTAGCGGCAACACCGGGGAGCTGTTTTTT

J gene: TRBJ1-1
V gene: TRBV4-1
clone size: -
D gene: -
CDR3 protein: CASSSPQRSPEAFF
CDR3 DNA: TGCGCCAGCAGCTCGCCTCAAAGGAGTCCTGAAGCTTTCTTT

J gene: TRBJ2-5
V gene: TRBV29-1
clone size: -
D gene: -
CDR3 protein: CSVGALETQYF
CDR3 DNA: TGCAGCGTGGGGGCTCTAGAGACCCAGTACTTC

J gene: TRBJ2-4
V gene: TRBV7-9
clone size: -
D gene: -
CDR3 protein: CASSLFGAKNIQYF
CDR3 DNA: TGTGCCAGCAGCTTATTCGGTGCCAAAAACATTCAGTACTTC

J gene: TRBJ1-2
V gene: TRBV11-2
clone size: -
D gene: -
CDR3 protein: CASSSLRGGGYTF
CDR3 DNA: TGTGCCAGCAGCTCTCTCAGGGGTGGTGGCTACACCTTC

J gene: TRBJ2-1
V gene: TRBV7-6
clone size: -
D gene: -
CDR3 protein: CASSLDQLYNEQFF
CDR3 DNA: TGTGCCAGCAGCTTAGACCAACTATACAATGAGCAGTTCTTC

J gene: TRBJ2-7
V gene: TRBV25-1
clone size: -
D gene: -
CDR3 protein: CASSPPDSSYEQYF
CDR3 DNA: TGTGCCAGCAGTCCACCGGACAGTTCCTACGAGCAGTACTTC

J gene: TRBJ2-1
V gene: TRBV11-1
clone size: few
D gene: TRBD2
CDR3 protein: CASSVSGTNWNEQFF
CDR3 DNA: TGTGCCAGCAGTGTAAGCGGGACGAATTGGAATGAGCAGTTCTTC

J gene: TRBJ1-1
V gene: TRBV3-1/TRBV3-2
clone size: -
D gene: -
CDR3 protein: CASSQVRGNEAFF
CDR3 DNA: TGTGCCAGCAGCCAAGTAAGGGGAAATGAAGCTTTCTTT

J gene: TRBJ2-3
V gene: TRBV9
clone size: -
D gene: TRBD2
CDR3 protein: CASSPPLANTDTQYF
CDR3 DNA: TGTGCCAGCAGCCCCCCACTAGCGAACACAGATACGCAGTATTTT

J gene: TRBJ1-3
V gene: TRBV19
clone size: -
D gene: TRBD1
CDR3 protein: CASSTGQGNSGNTIYF
CDR3 DNA: TGTGCCAGTAGTACCGGACAGGGGAACTCTGGAAACACCATATATTTT

J gene: TRBJ1-2
V gene: TRBV28
clone size: -
D gene: -
CDR3 protein: CASSLVGAYGYTF
CDR3 DNA: TGTGCCAGCAGTTTGGTCGGTGCCTATGGCTACACCTTC

J gene: TRBJ1-2
V gene: TRBV5-1
clone size: -
D gene: -
CDR3 protein: CASSSAIGGSYGYTF
CDR3 DNA: TGCGCCAGCAGCAGTGCTATCGGAGGGAGCTATGGCTACACCTTC

J gene: TRBJ2-2
V gene: TRBV7-6
clone size: -
D gene: TRBD2
CDR3 protein: CASSLGSSGTGELFF
CDR3 DNA: TGTGCCAGCAGCTTAGGGTCTAGCGGGACCGGGGAGCTGTTTTTT

J gene: TRBJ2-2
V gene: TRBV7-9
clone size: -
D gene: -
CDR3 protein: CASSPARGGGVTGELFF
CDR3 DNA: TGTGCCAGCAGCCCGGCCCGAGGGGGAGGGGTCACCGGGGAGCTGTTTTTT

J gene: TRBJ2-3
V gene: TRBV15
clone size: -
D gene: TRBD2
CDR3 protein: CATSRGSGTSTDTQYF
CDR3 DNA: TGTGCCACCAGCAGGGGTAGCGGGACTAGCACAGATACGCAGTATTTT

J gene: TRBJ2-7
V gene: TRBV27
clone size: -
D gene: -
CDR3 protein: CASSSKGLHSYEQYF
CDR3 DNA: TGTGCCAGCAGTTCCAAGGGGCTTCACTCCTACGAGCAGTACTTC

J gene: TRBJ2-6
V gene: TRBV12-3/TRBV12-4
clone size: -
D gene: -
CDR3 protein: CASSFSGANVLTF
CDR3 DNA: TGTGCCAGCAGCTTCTCTGGGGCCAACGTCCTGACTTTC

J gene: TRBJ2-7
V gene: TRBV7-2
clone size: -
D gene: -
CDR3 protein: CASSSAWDRGPLAGGKYF
CDR3 DNA: TGTGCCAGCAGCTCGGCTTGGGACAGGGGGCCGCTAGCGGGAGGAAAGTACTTC

J gene: TRBJ1-3
V gene: TRBV11-2
clone size: -
D gene: TRBD1
CDR3 protein: CASSWATGVTGNTIYF
CDR3 DNA: TGTGCCAGCAGCTGGGCCACAGGGGTGACTGGAAACACCATATATTTT

J gene: TRBJ2-1
V gene: TRBV30
clone size: few
D gene: TRBD2
CDR3 protein: CACPSGSGKGNEQFF
CDR3 DNA: TGTGCCTGCCCCAGTGGTAGCGGGAAGGGGAATGAGCAGTTCTTC

J gene: TRBJ1-2
V gene: TRBV2
clone size: -
D gene: TRBD1
CDR3 protein: CASSTGQIYGYTF
CDR3 DNA: TGTGCCAGCAGCACGGGACAGATCTATGGCTACACCTTC

J gene: TRBJ1-2
V gene: TRBV29-1
clone size: -
D gene: -
CDR3 protein: CSVQRDGGYGYTF
CDR3 DNA: TGCAGCGTTCAAAGGGACGGGGGCTATGGCTACACCTTC

J gene: TRBJ1-1
V gene: TRBV2
clone size: few
D gene: -
CDR3 protein: CASSEFYTEAFF
CDR3 DNA: TGTGCCAGCAGTGAGTTTTATACTGAAGCTTTCTTT

J gene: TRBJ1-1
V gene: TRBV5-5
clone size: -
D gene: -
CDR3 protein: CASSSRQVGEAFF
CDR3 DNA: TGTGCCAGCAGCTCGAGACAGGTTGGTGAAGCTTTCTTT

J gene: TRBJ2-1
V gene: TRBV2
clone size: -
D gene: TRBD1
CDR3 protein: CASKPGTGDYNEQFF
CDR3 DNA: TGTGCCAGCAAACCCGGGACAGGGGACTACAATGAGCAGTTCTTC

J gene: TRBJ2-7
V gene: TRBV21-1
clone size: once
D gene: -
CDR3 protein: CASSFVRAPYEQYF
CDR3 DNA: TGTGCCAGCAGCTTCGTCAGGGCCCCCTACGAGCAGTACTTC

J gene: TRBJ2-1
V gene: TRBV4-2
clone size: -
D gene: TRBD2
CDR3 protein: CASSQTGLAGTNEQFF
CDR3 DNA: TGTGCCAGCAGCCAGACGGGACTAGCGGGGACCAATGAGCAGTTCTTC

J gene: TRBJ2-3
V gene: TRBV4-3
clone size: -
D gene: TRBD2
CDR3 protein: CASSQELAGYDTQYF
CDR3 DNA: TGCGCCAGCAGCCAAGAGCTAGCGGGATATGATACGCAGTATTTT

J gene: TRBJ2-3
V gene: TRBV7-3
clone size: -
D gene: TRBD2
CDR3 protein: CASSSRTSGGYTDTQYF
CDR3 DNA: TGTGCCAGCAGCTCGAGGACTAGCGGGGGGTACACAGATACGCAGTATTTT

J gene: TRBJ2-7
V gene: TRBV5-1
clone size: -
D gene: TRBD1
CDR3 protein: CASSLGTGDGREQYF
CDR3 DNA: TGCGCCAGCAGCTTGGGGACAGGGGATGGGCGCGAGCAGTACTTC

J gene: TRBJ1-4
V gene: TRBV7-9
clone size: -
D gene: TRBD1
CDR3 protein: CASSSAGTGHEKLFF
CDR3 DNA: TGTGCCAGCAGCTCCGCCGGGACAGGGCATGAAAAACTGTTTTTT

J gene: TRBJ1-1
V gene: TRBV12-3/TRBV12-4
clone size: few
D gene: -
CDR3 protein: CASSLKLNTEAFF
CDR3 DNA: TGTGCCAGCAGTTTAAAGCTGAACACTGAAGCTTTCTTT

J gene: TRBJ1-5
V gene: TRBV30
clone size: -
D gene: TRBD1
CDR3 protein: CAWSQSTGTYSNQPQHF
CDR3 DNA: TGTGCCTGGAGTCAATCGACAGGGACTTATAGCAATCAGCCCCAGCATTTT

J gene: TRBJ2-5
V gene: TRBV19
clone size: once
D gene: -
CDR3 protein: CASSTRQETQYF
CDR3 DNA: TGTGCCAGTAGTACTAGGCAAGAGACCCAGTACTTC

J gene: TRBJ2-2
V gene: TRBV24-1
clone size: once
D gene: -
CDR3 protein: CATSDFGRGFTGELFF
CDR3 DNA: TGTGCCACCAGTGATTTCGGAAGGGGATTCACCGGGGAGCTGTTTTTT

J gene: TRBJ2-5
V gene: TRBV2
clone size: -
D gene: TRBD2
CDR3 protein: CASSRLAGKKTQYF
CDR3 DNA: TGTGCCAGCAGTAGACTAGCGGGAAAGAAGACCCAGTACTTC

J gene: TRBJ2-5
V gene: TRBV5-1
clone size: -
D gene: TRBD2
CDR3 protein: CASSLIAGERETQYF
CDR3 DNA: TGCGCCAGCAGCCTAATAGCGGGGGAAAGGGAGACCCAGTACTTC

J gene: TRBJ2-1
V gene: TRBV5-1
clone size: -
D gene: TRBD1
CDR3 protein: CASRGTGVADEQFF
CDR3 DNA: TGCGCCAGCAGGGGGACAGGCGTCGCAGATGAGCAGTTCTTC

J gene: TRBJ2-5
V gene: TRBV3-1/TRBV3-2
clone size: -
D gene: TRBD2
CDR3 protein: CASSQGLAGRPTQETQYF
CDR3 DNA: TGTGCCAGCAGCCAAGGACTAGCGGGGAGGCCAACTCAAGAGACCCAGTACTTC

J gene: TRBJ2-7
V gene: TRBV7-2
clone size: -
D gene: TRBD2
CDR3 protein: CASSLTSGSSYEQYF
CDR3 DNA: TGTGCCAGCAGCTTAACTAGCGGGTCCTCCTACGAGCAGTACTTC

J gene: TRBJ2-1
V gene: TRBV4-1
clone size: -
D gene: TRBD2
CDR3 protein: CASSQSRREGRGGNEQFF
CDR3 DNA: TGCGCCAGCAGCCAGTCTAGGCGGGAGGGCCGAGGGGGGAATGAGCAGTTCTTC

J gene: TRBJ1-5
V gene: TRBV18
clone size: -
D gene: -
CDR3 protein: CASSPRETGQPQHF
CDR3 DNA: TGTGCCAGCTCACCGAGGGAGACCGGTCAGCCCCAGCATTTT

J gene: TRBJ2-7
V gene: TRBV5-4
clone size: -
D gene: TRBD1
CDR3 protein: CASSPGQGSFYEQYF
CDR3 DNA: TGTGCCAGCAGCCCGGGACAGGGGAGCTTCTACGAGCAGTACTTC

J gene: TRBJ1-5
V gene: TRBV19
clone size: -
D gene: -
CDR3 protein: CASSWGSLYSNQPQHF
CDR3 DNA: TGTGCCAGTAGCTGGGGCAGTTTATATAGCAATCAGCCCCAGCATTTT